This T cell receptor beta chain was observed in a study of blood T cell repertoires in COVID-19. Repertoires were generated with immunoSEQ multiplex PCR, while TCRdb's copy carries only in-frame clones and drops some. The table shows about 180,000 clones, with 75% to 90% occurring only once. Cohort placement rested on clinical history that participants reported themselves. There are 12 residues in the CDR3. V lost 5 bases to trimming and J lost 4 bases, with 9 bases between them. Germline-derived CDR1 and CDR2 are LGHDT and YNNKEL (reference sequence). The receptor comes from a man aged 35-49 years who had recovered from COVID-19. Sequenced sample: PBMCs or T cells enriched from blood (not recorded which). This chain joins TRBV3-1 (or the pseudogene TRBV3-2) and TRBJ2-7; possible D gene TRBD2, 6 bases. The CDR3 DNA is TGTGCCAGCAGCTTCGGAGGGTACGAGCAGTACTTC. Translating it yields CASSFGGYEQYF.